This T cell receptor beta chain was sequenced during a study of cytomegalovirus exposure and HLA in healthy donors. Study-level background: HLA-typed donors were the source of around 77 million unique TCRs held in an early data release. Broader study findings: Researchers reported from a later analysis that most CMV-associated TCR beta chains appeared HLA-restricted. It is likely that the observed cluster of highly shared sequence variants was a sequencing artifact. Most TCR sequences were rare, but some public TCRs occurred in many donors.

As concerns this clone: Its antigen is unidentified.

Germline CDR1 is GTSNPN and CDR2 is SVGIG (reference sequence). With 0 bases removed from V and 4 bases from J, the gap between germline ends came to 10 bases. The CDR3 extends over 14 amino acids. This PCR relied on a set of 60 Vbeta primers and 13 Jbeta primers. TCRdb's copy holds only in-frame clones and misses some; the assay was immunoSEQ multiplex PCR. The data hold roughly 160,000 clones, with roughly 78% observed a single time. The sequence came from a man between 40 and 49 years old in good health and CMV-seronegative. The sample was PBMCs. The chain uses TRBV30 and TRBJ2-1; possibly TRBD1 for D (5 bases). This CDR3 is CAWSVVQGYNEQFF. CDR3 coding DNA: TGTGCCTGGAGTGTAGTCCAGGGATACAATGAGCAGTTCTTC.